This passage covers 28 T cell receptor beta chains from one sample sequenced in a study of blood T cell repertoires in COVID-19. This table comes from immunoSEQ multiplex PCR, and its TCRdb copy is limited to in-frame clones, with some not included. The repertoire includes over 250,000 clones, approximately 92% of them detected once, and about 2.5% sits in the top ten. The sequencing sample was made of peripheral blood. The receptor set was obtained from a person aged 18 to 29 with COVID-19, enrolled during active disease.

This rearrangement joins TRBV29-1 to TRBJ1-2; no reliable D call. CDR1 and CDR2 from the germline V gene are SQVTM and ANQGSEA. The CDR3 has 13 amino acids. The V end was cut by 4 bases, the J end by 1 base, with 10 bases between. DNA of the CDR3: TGCAGCGTTGTCGGTATTGGTAACTATGGCTACACCTTC. As protein: CSVVGIGNYGYTF.

As for this clone: Relative to the germline gene, one junction end is altered; a read error may explain this. V is TRBV4-3 and J is TRBJ1-2; D remains ambiguous. The CDR3 length is 13 residues. Germline loops: CDR1 LGHNA, CDR2 YSLEER. CDR3: CASSHRGNDGYTF. As DNA, the CDR3 is TGCGCCAGCAGCCACCGGGGTAACGATGGCTACACCTTC.

With regard to this clone: The sample holds other DNA sequences that translate to the same CDR3. The chain combines TRBV19 with TRBJ1-1; TRBD1 is a possible D gene (6 bases). The CDR3 has 13 amino acids. Looked up from germline, CDR1 is LNHDA and CDR2 is SQIVND (reference sequence). V was clipped by 4 bases and J by 0 bases, with 6 bases between them. DNA of the CDR3: TGTGCCAGTAGTAGGACAGTGAACACTGAAGCTTTCTTT. This sequence encodes CASSRTVNTEAFF.

The chain uses TRBV2 and TRBJ2-3; D unresolved. With 8 bases removed from V and 4 bases from J, the gap between germline ends came to 13 bases. Germline V lookup: CDR1 SNHLY, CDR2 FYNNEI. This CDR3 comprises 13 residues. The CDR3, as DNA: TGTGCCAGCTCGAGGTGGTTGGCAGATACGCAGTATTTT. Translated: CASSRWLADTQYF.

The genes are TRBV7-8 and TRBJ1-5; 9 bases agree with TRBD1. The CDR3 extends over 17 amino acids. Germline trimming cut 4 bases from V and 0 bases from J; bases unmatched to any gene: 7. Germline V CDR1 and CDR2: SGHVS, FQNEAQ. For the CDR3, the DNA is TGTGCCAGCAGCTCCGGGACAGGGCGGAATAGCAATCAGCCCCAGCATTTT. Protein: CASSSGTGRNSNQPQHF.

The chain is built from TRBV9 and TRBJ2-7, with 7 bases aligning to TRBD1. The CDR3 is made up of 16 amino acids. Trimming cost V 0 bases and J 1 base; bases outside gene matches: 7. Germline V gene lookup returns CDR1 SGDLS and CDR2 YYNGEE. The CDR3 DNA reads TGTGCCAGCAGCGTAGGTTCAGGGGGTGGATCCTACGAGCAGTACTTC. It yields the protein CASSVGSGGGSYEQYF.

Points on this clone: The DNA is omitted, as the CDR3 cannot be located on it reliably, and the CDR3 follows TCRdb's listing. The chain carries TRBV12-1 and TRBJ2-1; TRBD2, the table's D call, was not compared with the DNA. TRBV12-1 is described as a pseudogene. The CDR3 region is 17 residues in length, termini included. The CDR3 is CASSFAHGAGGLDEQFF.

The CDR3 sequence: CASRPGQNSPLHF. The CDR3 coding sequence is TGTGCCAGCAGGCCGGGACAAAATTCACCCCTCCACTTT. V usage is TRBV2 and J usage is TRBJ1-6, with D perhaps matching TRBD1 (6 bases). V lost 6 bases and J 7 bases, leaving 10 bases between the germline ends. Germline values: CDR1 SNHLY, CDR2 FYNNEI. The CDR3 has 13 residues.

J is TRBJ2-7 and V is TRBV7-8; 8 bases fit TRBD2. Germline CDR1 is SGHVS and CDR2 is FQNEAQ. The CDR3 runs to 14 residues. The trim removed 3 bases at V and 1 base at J, leaving 2 bases unmatched. CDR3 DNA sequence: TGTGCCAGCAGCTTGGGGACTAGTTCCTACGAGCAGTACTTC. Translation gives CASSLGTSSYEQYF.

A remark on this clone: The sample contains more than one DNA sequence encoding this CDR3. The genes are TRBV12-3 or TRBV12-4 and TRBJ1-5; maybe TRBD1 (6 bases). The CDR3 loop spans 13 amino acids. Trimming pared 6 bases from V and 2 bases from J, leaving 8 bases between. The CDR3 loop reads CASSPGGNQPQHF. CDR3 in DNA: TGTGCCAGCAGCCCAGGGGGCAATCAGCCCCAGCATTTT.

This clone was picked up one time. The chain is built from TRBV2 and TRBJ1-5; D not certain. Per germline, CDR1 SNHLY and CDR2 FYNNEI. The CDR3 contains 15 residues. Between the trimmed V and J ends, which lost 5 bases and 2 bases, there was a span of 13 bases. CDR3 DNA sequence: TGTGCCAGCAGTCGGACTCGGGATGGCAATCAGCCCCAGCATTTT. It codes for CASSRTRDGNQPQHF.

The J gene is TRBJ2-1, the V gene TRBV11-2; the match to TRBD2 covers 10 bases. Trimming took 6 bases from V and 7 from J; bases not matched to a gene: 6. Germline CDR1 is SGHAT and CDR2 is FQNNGV. The CDR3 covers 14 residues. CDR3 bases: TGTGCCAGCAGGGGACTAGCGTCAGGGAATGAGCAGTTCTTC. Residues: CASRGLASGNEQFF.

V usage is TRBV7-3 and J usage is TRBJ1-1; 11 bases agree with TRBD1. V was pared by 5 bases and J by 4 bases, with 6 bases of the junction left unmatched. CDR1 is SGHTA and CDR2 is FQGTGA in the germline V gene. The CDR3 runs to 15 residues. The CDR3 DNA follows: TGTGCCAGCAGCGCATCCGGGACAGGGGGCACTGAAGCTTTCTTT. Translating it yields CASSASGTGGTEAFF. Drawing the rest from reference TRBV7-3 and TRBJ1-1, the complete variable domain is GAGVSQTPSNKVTEKGKYVELRCDPISGHTALYWYRQSLGQGPEFLIYFQGTGAADDSGLPNDRFFAVRPEGSVSTLKIQRTERGDSAVYLCASSASGTGGTEAFFGQGTRLTVV.

This chain uses TRBV4-1 with TRBJ1-2, with a weak D call TRBD1 (6 bases). The germline CDR1 and CDR2 sequences are MGHRA and YSYEKL. V lost 0 bases to trimming and J lost 4 bases, with 15 bases between them. The CDR3 length is 16 residues. The CDR3 here is CASSQDIPGDGYGYTF. In nucleotides, the CDR3 is TGCGCCAGCAGCCAAGATATCCCAGGGGATGGCTATGGCTACACCTTC.

The chain couples TRBV5-6 to TRBJ1-5; 11 bases are shared with TRBD1. The CDR3 contains 14 residues. Germline trimming cut 2 bases from V and 9 bases from J; bases unmatched to any gene: 4. Germline V gene data show CDR1 as SGHDT and CDR2 as YYEEEE. CDR3 in amino acids: CASSFGTGGTPQHF. The CDR3, as DNA: TGTGCCAGCAGCTTTGGGACAGGGGGGACGCCCCAGCATTTT.

The rearrangement joins TRBV27 to TRBJ1-2; 7 nucleotides agree with TRBD1. With 3 bases clipped from V and 4 bases from J, the junction kept 5 bases outside the gene matches. The CDR3 contains 14 residues. Germline V lookup: CDR1 MNHEY, CDR2 SMNVEV (reference sequence). For the CDR3, the DNA is TGTGCCAGCAGTTTGACAGGGTATAGCTATGGCTACACCTTC. Amino acid sequence: CASSLTGYSYGYTF.

The chain couples TRBV19 to TRBJ1-1; no clear D. V was clipped by 5 bases and J by 6 bases, with 13 bases between them. This CDR3 is 13 amino acids long. CDR1 and CDR2 (germline): LNHDA, SQIVND (reference sequence). This CDR3 is CASSPQSRAEAFF. The CDR3 DNA reads TGTGCCAGTAGTCCTCAGTCGCGGGCTGAAGCTTTCTTT.

V and J are TRBV7-9 and TRBJ2-1, with 8 nucleotides matching TRBD1. V lost 11 bases to trimming and J lost 7 bases; unmatched junction nucleotides: 1. Germline V gene lookup returns CDR1 SEHNR and CDR2 FQNEAQ (reference sequence). The CDR3 sequence is 10 residues long. The CDR3 DNA is TGTGCCGACAGGGGAAATGAGCAGTTCTTC. Translation: CADRGNEQFF.

V and J are TRBV9 and TRBJ2-1; tentative D call: TRBD2 (5 bases). Germline CDR1 and CDR2: SGDLS and YYNGEE. The V gene lost 0 bases and the J gene lost 10 bases, with 14 bases spanning the gap. The CDR3 runs to 14 residues. CDR3 nucleotide sequence: TGTGCCAGCAGCGTAGCTATTTCGGGCGGGGAGCAGTTCTTC. Translation: CASSVAISGGEQFF. The full variable domain, in which reference TRBV9 and TRBJ2-1 provide the parts outside the CDR3, is DSGVTQTPKHLITATGQRVTLRCSPRSGDLSVYWYQQSLDQGLQFLIQYYNGEERAKGNILERFSAQQFPDLHSELNLSSLELGDSALYFCASSVAISGGEQFFGPGTRLTVL.

The V gene is TRBV18, the J gene TRBJ1-1; D unresolved. The CDR3 runs to 13 residues. Germline V lookup: CDR1 KGHSH, CDR2 LQKENI. V was clipped by 6 bases and J by 1 base, with 9 bases between them. CDR3 sequence reads: CASSVTRNTEAFF. The CDR3 DNA sequence: TGTGCCAGCTCCGTTACTCGGAACACTGAAGCTTTCTTT.

The chain joins TRBV7-2 to TRBJ2-7, with 8 nucleotides matching TRBD1. Germline trimming cut 2 bases from V and 3 bases from J; bases unmatched to any gene: 3. This CDR3 comprises 14 residues. The germline CDR1 and CDR2 sequences are SGHTA and FQGNSA. The chain's CDR3 is CASSLRTGNYEQYF. The CDR3 DNA is TGTGCCAGCAGCTTAAGGACAGGGAACTACGAGCAGTACTTC.

The genes are TRBV7-6 and TRBJ2-2; D call uncertain. V dropped 0 bases and J dropped 0 bases, with 5 bases sitting between them. CDR1 SGHVS and CDR2 FNYEAQ come from the germline V gene. There are 15 residues in the CDR3. The CDR3 DNA follows: TGTGCCAGCAGCTTAGCTTATGCGAACACCGGGGAGCTGTTTTTT. Translated, it gives CASSLAYANTGELFF.

This chain uses TRBV19 with TRBJ2-6; tentative D call: TRBD1 (6 bases). Germline CDR1 and CDR2: LNHDA and SQIVND (reference sequence). The length of the CDR3 is 15 residues. Trimming removed 6 bases at V and 0 bases at J, with 9 bases between. The CDR3 protein is CASRQGGSGANVLTF. CDR3 nucleotide sequence: TGTGCCAGTAGACAGGGCGGCTCTGGGGCCAACGTCCTGACTTTC.

The chain has TRBV6-5 and TRBJ1-5; the D gene is possibly TRBD1 (5 bases). The CDR3 has 11 amino acids. Germline values: CDR1 MNHEY, CDR2 SVGAGI. V was trimmed by 5 bases and J by 10 bases, leaving 9 bases between them. The CDR3 DNA follows: TGTGCCAGCAGTCAGGGCGGCCCCCAGCATTTT. This translates into CASSQGGPQHF.

This chain joins TRBV4-1 and TRBJ2-7; 7 bases align to TRBD1. Germline assignment: CDR1 MGHRA and CDR2 YSYEKL. V lost 6 bases to trimming and J lost 3 bases; unmatched junction nucleotides: 2. This CDR3 contains 12 residues. CDR3 sequence reads: CASSPGGYEQYF. The DNA for the CDR3 is TGCGCCAGCAGTCCAGGGGGCTACGAGCAGTACTTC.

The chain uses TRBV5-8 and TRBJ2-3; no clear D. Germline CDR1 and CDR2: SGHTS and YDEGEE. Trimming took 1 base from V and 4 from J, leaving 4 bases between them. CDR3 length: 12 amino acids. DNA for the CDR3: TGTGCCAGCAGCTTGACTCCAGATACGCAGTATTTT. It translates to CASSLTPDTQYF.

This chain links TRBV13 with TRBJ2-7, with 9 bases lining up with TRBD1. With 5 bases clipped from V and 6 bases from J, the junction kept 8 bases outside the gene matches. Germline V gene data show CDR1 as PRHDT and CDR2 as FYEKMQ (reference sequence). The CDR3 runs 14 residues. The CDR3 DNA reads TGTGCCAGCAGCCGAGGGACAGGGCCATCCGAGCAGTACTTC. It translates to CASSRGTGPSEQYF.

This clone was picked up one time. The genes are TRBV28 and TRBJ2-3; TRBD1 matches 11 bases. Germline V gene data show CDR1 as MDHEN and CDR2 as SYDVKM. This CDR3 has 16 residues. V dropped 3 bases and J dropped 3; count of bases not matched to a gene: 5. Written as DNA, the CDR3 is TGTGCCAGCAGTTTTGGGACAGGGGGTGATACAGATACGCAGTATTTT. Its translation is CASSFGTGGDTDTQYF.